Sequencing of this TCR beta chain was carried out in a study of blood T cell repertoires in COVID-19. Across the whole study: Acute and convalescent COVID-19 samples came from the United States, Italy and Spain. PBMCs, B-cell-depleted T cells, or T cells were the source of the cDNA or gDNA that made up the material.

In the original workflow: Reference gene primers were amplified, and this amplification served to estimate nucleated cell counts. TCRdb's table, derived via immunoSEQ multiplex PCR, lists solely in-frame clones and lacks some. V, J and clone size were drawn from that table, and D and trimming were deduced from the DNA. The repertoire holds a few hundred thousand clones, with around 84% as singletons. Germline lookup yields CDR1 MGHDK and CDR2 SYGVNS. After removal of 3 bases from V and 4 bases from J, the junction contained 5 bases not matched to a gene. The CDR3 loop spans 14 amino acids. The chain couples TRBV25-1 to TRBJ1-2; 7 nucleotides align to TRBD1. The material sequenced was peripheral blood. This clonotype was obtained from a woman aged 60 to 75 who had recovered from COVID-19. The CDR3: CASSDRGLGYGYTF. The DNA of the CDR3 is TGTGCCAGCAGTGACAGGGGGTTGGGCTATGGCTACACCTTC.